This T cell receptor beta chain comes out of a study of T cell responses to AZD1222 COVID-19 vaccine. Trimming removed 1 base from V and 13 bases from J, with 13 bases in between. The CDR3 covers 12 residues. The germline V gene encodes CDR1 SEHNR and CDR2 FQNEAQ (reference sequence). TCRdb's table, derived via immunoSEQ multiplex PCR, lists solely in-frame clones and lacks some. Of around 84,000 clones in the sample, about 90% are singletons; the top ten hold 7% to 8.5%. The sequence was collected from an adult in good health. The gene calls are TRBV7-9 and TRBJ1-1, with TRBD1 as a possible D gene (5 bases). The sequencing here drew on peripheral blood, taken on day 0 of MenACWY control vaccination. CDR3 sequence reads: CASSLDGGGVFF. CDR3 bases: TGTGCCAGCAGCTTAGATGGGGGTGGAGTTTTCTTT.